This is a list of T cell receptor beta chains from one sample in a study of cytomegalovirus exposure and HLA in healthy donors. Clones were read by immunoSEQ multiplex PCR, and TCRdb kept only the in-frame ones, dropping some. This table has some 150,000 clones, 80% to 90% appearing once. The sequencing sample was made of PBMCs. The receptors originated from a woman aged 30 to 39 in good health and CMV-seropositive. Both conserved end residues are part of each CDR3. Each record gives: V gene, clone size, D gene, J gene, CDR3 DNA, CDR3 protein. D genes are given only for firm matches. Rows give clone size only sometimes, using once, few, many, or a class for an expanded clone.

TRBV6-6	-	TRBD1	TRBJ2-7	TGTGCCAGCAGTTACGGGGACAGGTTCTACGAGCAGTACTTC	CASSYGDRFYEQYF
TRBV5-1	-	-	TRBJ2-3	TGCGCCAGCAGTGGGGGACCAGGGGTTACGACAGATACGCAGTATTTT	CASSGGPGVTTDTQYF
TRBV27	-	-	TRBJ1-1	TGTGCCAGCAAGGTTCCAGGGATGAACACTGAAGCTTTCTTT	CASKVPGMNTEAFF
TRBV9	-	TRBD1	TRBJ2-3	TGTGCCAGCAGCCCGACCGGGACAGGGATTGATACGCAGTATTTT	CASSPTGTGIDTQYF
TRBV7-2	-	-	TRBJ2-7	TGTGCCAGCAGCTTAGCGGGGGGGCGCGAGCAGTACTTC	CASSLAGGREQYF
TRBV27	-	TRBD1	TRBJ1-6	TGTGCCAGCAGTCCAACAAACGGACAGGGGACAGCCCTCCACTTT	CASSPTNGQGTALHF
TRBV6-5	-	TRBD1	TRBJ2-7	TGTGCCAGCAGCTACCAGACAGGGAAGGCCGAGCAGTACTTC	CASSYQTGKAEQYF
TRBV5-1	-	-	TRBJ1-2	TGCGCCAGCAGCTTGGTTGGCAGGGATACTATCGGCTACACCTTC	CASSLVGRDTIGYTF
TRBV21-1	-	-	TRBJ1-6	TGTGCCAGCACACAGGCTATTAATTCACCCCTCCACTTT	CASTQAINSPLHF
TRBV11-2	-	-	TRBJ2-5	TGTGCCAGCAGCCCCACTAGTGATGGGACCCAGTACTTC	CASSPTSDGTQYF
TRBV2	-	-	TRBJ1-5	TGTGCCAGCAGTGCTGGTCCGGGTCCTAATCAGCCCCAGCATTTT	CASSAGPGPNQPQHF
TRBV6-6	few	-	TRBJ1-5	TGTGCCAGCATCCAGGGGACGGGTTATCAGCCCCAGCATTTT	CASIQGTGYQPQHF
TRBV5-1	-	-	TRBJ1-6	TGCGCCAGCAGCATCCAGGGTCCTAATTCACCCCTCCACTTT	CASSIQGPNSPLHF
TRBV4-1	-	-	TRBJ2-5	TGCGCCAGCAGCCTTCAGGTAACAGAGACCCAGTACTTC	CASSLQVTETQYF
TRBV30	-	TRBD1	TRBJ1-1	TGTGCCTGGAAAGACAGGGCGAACACTGAAGCTTTCTTT	CAWKDRANTEAFF
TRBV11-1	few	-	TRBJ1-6	TGTGCCAGCAGCTCCCTGAGCTCCTATAATTCACCCCTCCACTTT	CASSSLSSYNSPLHF
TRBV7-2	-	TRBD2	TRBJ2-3	TGTGCCAGCAGCCGCAGCGGGGGGGCGGGGACAGATACGCAGTATTTT	CASSRSGGAGTDTQYF
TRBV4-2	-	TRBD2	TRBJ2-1	TGTGCCAGCAGCCAGGTGGGCCGGGGGGCCTACAATGAGCAGTTCTTC	CASSQVGRGAYNEQFF
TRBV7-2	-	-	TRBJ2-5	TGTGCCAGCAGCTCACCGCGCGGGGGCTCTCGGGAGACCCAGTACTTC	CASSSPRGGSRETQYF
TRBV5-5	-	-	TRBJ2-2	TGTGCCAGCAGCTTGACAGGGACCACCGGGGAGCTGTTTTTT	CASSLTGTTGELFF
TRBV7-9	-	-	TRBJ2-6	TGTTCCAGCAGCCTATCTGAGGCCAACGTCCTGACTTTC	CSSSLSEANVLTF
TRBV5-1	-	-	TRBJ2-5	TGCGCCAGCAGCTCAGGAGGTCGGGAGACCCAGTACTTC	CASSSGGRETQYF
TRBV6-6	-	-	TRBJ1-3	TGTGCCGGACTCTCTGGAAACACCATATATTTT	CAGLSGNTIYF
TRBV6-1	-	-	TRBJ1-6	TGTGCCAGCAGTGAATGGCAGTTCACTTCACCCCTCCACTTT	CASSEWQFTSPLHF
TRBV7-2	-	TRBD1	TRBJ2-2	TGTGCCAGCAGCCCGGGACAGGTGACCGGGGAGCTGTTTTTT	CASSPGQVTGELFF
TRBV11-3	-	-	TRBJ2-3	TGTGCCAGCAGCTACGGGTTTGCAGGGGAGGGGGCAGATACGCAGTATTTT	CASSYGFAGEGADTQYF
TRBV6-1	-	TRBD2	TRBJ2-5	TGTGCCAGCAGTGGCTGGAGCGGGGGGTCCCAAGAGACCCAGTACTTC	CASSGWSGGSQETQYF
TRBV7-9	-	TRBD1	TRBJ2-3	TGTGCCAGCAGTCAGGGGGCGTTAACAGATACGCAGTATTTT	CASSQGALTDTQYF
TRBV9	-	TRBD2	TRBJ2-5	TGTGCCAGCAGCCCTAGCGGGGGGGCCGCCGAGACCCAGTACTTC	CASSPSGGAAETQYF
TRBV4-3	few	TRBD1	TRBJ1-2	TGCGCCAGCAGCCAAGATAGGGGACAGTCATTATTTTCGTATGGCTACACCTTC	CASSQDRGQSLFSYGYTF
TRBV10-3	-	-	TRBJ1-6	TGTGCCATCAGTGGGTATGAGGGTTTCACTAATTCACCCCTCCACTTT	CAISGYEGFTNSPLHF
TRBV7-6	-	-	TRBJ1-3	TGTGCCAGCAGCTTAGGACAGCTCTCTGGAAACACCATATATTTT	CASSLGQLSGNTIYF
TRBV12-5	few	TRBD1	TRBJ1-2	TGTGCTAGTGGTTTGGTACACGGGGGACAGGATGACTATGGCTACACCTTC	CASGLVHGGQDDYGYTF
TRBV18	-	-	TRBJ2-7	TGTGCCAGCTCACCACCTGCAACAGGGTCCCACGAGCAGTACTTC	CASSPPATGSHEQYF
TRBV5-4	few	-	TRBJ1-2	TGTGCCAGCAGCCCCTTTTCAGGGAAGGGCGGCTATGGCTACACCTTC	CASSPFSGKGGYGYTF
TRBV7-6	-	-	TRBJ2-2	TGTGCCAGCAGCTATAGGCCCCGGGACACCGGGGAGCTGTTTTTT	CASSYRPRDTGELFF
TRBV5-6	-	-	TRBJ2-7	TGTGCCAGCAGCTTGGTCTACTCCTACGAGCAGTACTTC	CASSLVYSYEQYF
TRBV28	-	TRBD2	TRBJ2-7	TGTGCCAGCAGGACGGGGGGATTGGGACGCGAGCAGTACTTC	CASRTGGLGREQYF
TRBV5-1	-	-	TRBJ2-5	TGCGCCAGCAGCTTTGAGGCAGGGGGGCCTATTGGGACCCAGTACTTC	CASSFEAGGPIGTQYF
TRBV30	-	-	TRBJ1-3	TGTGCCTGGAGTGTACTTCGGGTCTACTCTGGAAACACCATATATTTT	CAWSVLRVYSGNTIYF
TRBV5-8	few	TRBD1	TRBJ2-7	TGTGCCAGCAGCTTTCGATTAACCGGGACAGGGGCGGACGAGCAGTACTTC	CASSFRLTGTGADEQYF
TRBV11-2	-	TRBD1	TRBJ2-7	TGTGCCAGCAGTCCTACGGGGACAGGAACCTACGAGCAGTACTTC	CASSPTGTGTYEQYF
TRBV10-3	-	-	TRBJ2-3	TGTGCCATCAGTGAGAAACTCAGGTCAGATACGCAGTATTTT	CAISEKLRSDTQYF
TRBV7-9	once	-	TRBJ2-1	TGTGCCAGCAGCTTAGCTGACTTAGAGGAGTTCTTC	CASSLADLEEFF
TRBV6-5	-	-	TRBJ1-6	TGTGCCAGCAGTTACTCGACACCCCTGGATTCACCCCTCCACTTT	CASSYSTPLDSPLHF
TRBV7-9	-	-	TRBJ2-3	TGTGCCAGCAGCTTAGGTGTCGGCACAGATACGCAGTATTTT	CASSLGVGTDTQYF
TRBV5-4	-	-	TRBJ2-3	TGTGCCAGCAGTCGGGACTTCACAGATACGCAGTATTTT	CASSRDFTDTQYF
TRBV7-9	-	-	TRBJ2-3	TGTGCCAGCAGCCCACCGAAGCCCCTTGCCACAGATACGCAGTATTTT	CASSPPKPLATDTQYF
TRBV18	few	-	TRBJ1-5	TGTGCCAGCTCACCAGGGGGCGGCAATCAGCCCCAGCATTTT	CASSPGGGNQPQHF
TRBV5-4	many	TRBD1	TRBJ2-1	TGTGCCAGCAGCTTGGAGGGACAGGGGATAGCAATATTCATTAATGAGCAGTTCTTC	CASSLEGQGIAIFINEQFF